The rows below give T cell receptor beta chains drawn from one sample of a study of cytomegalovirus exposure and HLA in healthy donors. The protocol was immunoSEQ multiplex PCR, while the TCRdb copy is restricted to in-frame clones and leaves out a portion. The data hold more than 110,000 clones, with roughly 88% observed a single time. The specimen was PBMCs. All receptors come from a young woman in good health and CMV-seropositive. Both conserved end residues are part of each CDR3. A D gene is named only where the DNA matches it firmly. Clone size is stated in some rows and not others, as once, few, many or a class when expanded.

>.|TRBV19|TRBD1|TRBJ1-5
CASSPGTVNQPQHF
TGTGCCAGTAGTCCCGGGACAGTGAATCAGCCCCAGCATTTT
>.|TRBV11-3|.|TRBJ2-3
CASSSRGTDTQYF
TGTGCCAGCAGCTCGAGGGGCACAGATACGCAGTATTTT
>once|TRBV18|.|TRBJ2-7
CASSPFGSYEQYF
TGTGCCAGCTCACCGTTTGGCAGTTACGAGCAGTACTTC
>.|TRBV7-2|TRBD1|TRBJ1-2
CASSRQGDYGYTF
TGTGCCAGCAGCCGCCAGGGGGACTATGGCTACACCTTC
>.|TRBV27|.|TRBJ2-5
CASSQTLVGETQYF
TGTGCCAGCAGTCAGACTCTAGTTGGGGAGACCCAGTACTTC
>.|TRBV7-9|TRBD2|TRBJ2-3
CASSFDARAGAHRDTQYF
TGTGCCAGCAGCTTCGACGCACGAGCGGGGGCCCACCGAGATACGCAGTATTTT
>.|TRBV18|TRBD1|TRBJ1-1
CASSPPGGYTEAFF
TGTGCCAGCTCACCACCAGGGGGCTACACTGAAGCTTTCTTT
>once|TRBV28|TRBD1|TRBJ1-2
CASRPSDRESYGYTF
TGTGCCAGCAGACCATCGGACAGGGAAAGCTATGGCTACACCTTC
>.|TRBV7-8|.|TRBJ2-7
CASSLGRRVHEQYF
TGTGCCAGCAGCTTAGGGCGCAGGGTCCACGAGCAGTACTTC
>.|TRBV6-6|.|TRBJ1-1
CASSTMTGNTEAFF
TGTGCCAGCAGCACAATGACAGGGAACACTGAAGCTTTCTTT
>.|TRBV15|.|TRBJ2-1
CATSRGGSAGVYNEQFF
TGTGCCACCAGCAGAGGGGGTTCGGCAGGGGTATACAATGAGCAGTTCTTC
>.|TRBV18|.|TRBJ1-1
CASSREPLVNTEAFF
TGTGCCAGCTCACGGGAGCCCCTTGTTAACACTGAAGCTTTCTTT
>.|TRBV2|.|TRBJ2-2
CASSEYRVVRSGELFF
TGTGCCAGCAGTGAATACAGGGTGGTCCGGTCCGGGGAGCTGTTTTTT
>.|TRBV7-9|.|TRBJ1-3
CASSLVGDDTIYF
TGTGCCAGCAGCTTAGTAGGGGATGACACCATATATTTT
>once|TRBV9|.|TRBJ2-3
CASSPTGFRADTQYF
TGTGCCAGCAGCCCAACAGGGTTTCGTGCAGATACGCAGTATTTT
>.|TRBV11-2|.|TRBJ2-3
CASSLAEIWDTQYF
TGTGCCAGCAGCTTGGCGGAAATCTGGGATACGCAGTATTTT
>.|TRBV9|TRBD2|TRBJ2-1
CASSALSSGPEQFF
TGTGCCAGCAGCGCCCTATCTAGCGGGCCCGAGCAGTTCTTC
>.|TRBV7-2|TRBD1|TRBJ1-2
CASSLGTGEYGYTF
TGTGCCAGCAGCTTAGGGACAGGGGAATATGGCTACACCTTC
>.|TRBV5-6|.|TRBJ1-3
CASSLFLGLNSGNTIYF
TGTGCCAGCAGCTTGTTTCTCGGGTTGAACTCTGGAAACACCATATATTTT
>once|TRBV7-9|.|TRBJ1-1
CASSLGGTANTEAFF
TGTGCCAGCAGCTTAGGTGGGACTGCGAACACTGAAGCTTTCTTT
>.|TRBV28|.|TRBJ1-6
CASSLGWGRNSPLHF
TGTGCCAGCAGTTTAGGTTGGGGGCGAAATTCACCCCTCCACTTT
>.|TRBV30|.|TRBJ1-5
CAWRQGPNQPQHF
TGTGCCTGGAGACAGGGTCCCAATCAGCCCCAGCATTTT
>.|TRBV19|TRBD1|TRBJ1-5
CASSIVTGGKPQHF
TGTGCCAGTAGTATAGTAACAGGGGGGAAGCCCCAGCATTTT
>.|TRBV2|TRBD1|TRBJ1-2
CASSSWTGNDYGYTF
TGTGCCAGCAGTAGCTGGACAGGGAATGACTATGGCTACACCTTC
>.|TRBV2|.|TRBJ1-6
CASSVRGSLNSPLHF
TGTGCCAGCAGTGTAAGGGGGTCCTTAAATTCACCCCTCCACTTT
>.|TRBV5-4|.|TRBJ1-1
CASSAEAGRNTEAFF
TGTGCCAGCAGCGCGGAGGCAGGCAGGAACACTGAAGCTTTCTTT
>.|TRBV6-1|TRBD2|TRBJ2-5
CASIRTSGALETQYF
TGTGCCAGCATCAGGACTAGCGGGGCGTTGGAGACCCAGTACTTC
>.|TRBV28|.|TRBJ1-2
CASSTLIANYGYTF
TGTGCCAGCAGTACCCTAATAGCTAACTATGGCTACACCTTC
>.|TRBV9|.|TRBJ1-6
CASSVARASSYNSPLHF
TGTGCCAGCAGCGTAGCCAGGGCGAGCTCCTATAATTCACCCCTCCACTTT
>.|TRBV15|.|TRBJ2-5
CATSRGLVRETQYF
TGTGCCACCAGCAGAGGGCTAGTCCGTGAGACCCAGTACTTC
>.|TRBV7-7|.|TRBJ2-2
CASSLGLGGGDTGELFF
TGTGCTAGCAGCTTAGGGCTTGGCGGGGGCGACACCGGGGAGCTGTTTTTT
>once|TRBV28|.|TRBJ2-7
CATRTANFYEQYF
TGTGCCACCAGGACAGCCAACTTCTACGAGCAGTACTTC
>.|TRBV19|.|TRBJ2-1
CASSISLASYNEQFF
TGTGCCAGTAGTATCTCTCTAGCATCCTACAATGAGCAGTTCTTC
>.|TRBV4-3|.|TRBJ2-7
CASSLPKSPPDSEPYEQYF
TGCGCCAGCAGCCTCCCCAAATCCCCTCCCGACAGCGAACCCTACGAGCAGTACTTC
>.|TRBV2|.|TRBJ2-7
CASSDLQGSYEQYF
TGTGCCAGCAGTGATTTACAGGGCTCCTACGAGCAGTACTTC
>.|TRBV28|.|TRBJ1-3
CASRQQSGRGSGNTIYF
TGTGCCAGCAGACAGCAGTCGGGCAGGGGCTCTGGAAACACCATATATTTT
>.|TRBV6-5|.|TRBJ2-7
CASSPSGSYEQYF
TGTGCCAGCAGTCCCAGCGGTTCCTACGAGCAGTACTTC
>.|TRBV30|TRBD2|TRBJ2-3
CAWSVLAGGPDTQYF
TGTGCCTGGAGTGTACTAGCGGGAGGACCAGATACGCAGTATTTT
>once|TRBV9|TRBD1|TRBJ2-6
CASSARDRGPVLKSGANVLTF
TGTGCCAGCAGCGCCCGGGACAGGGGGCCAGTCCTTAAATCTGGGGCCAACGTCCTGACTTTC
>once|TRBV7-2|.|TRBJ2-5
CASRAGGGTQYF
TGTGCCAGCAGAGCGGGCGGCGGGACCCAGTACTTC
>.|TRBV29-1|.|TRBJ1-1
CSVTGGNTEAFF
TGCAGCGTTACTGGAGGGAACACTGAAGCTTTCTTT
>.|TRBV7-8|.|TRBJ1-6
CASSLGQDSSPLHF
TGTGCCAGCAGCTTAGGGCAAGATTCATCACCCCTCCACTTT
>.|TRBV28|TRBD2|TRBJ2-7
CASSLAGAYEQYF
TGTGCCAGCAGTCTAGCGGGGGCCTACGAGCAGTACTTC
>once|TRBV6-6|TRBD2|TRBJ2-7
CASSYVLGGNSYEQYF
TGTGCCAGCAGTTATGTTCTGGGGGGGAACTCCTACGAGCAGTACTTC
>.|TRBV5-4|TRBD1|TRBJ2-3
CASSSGQGDTQYF
TGTGCCAGCAGCTCAGGACAGGGGGATACGCAGTATTTT
>.|TRBV27|TRBD1|TRBJ1-2
CASRGTGETYGYTF
TGTGCCAGCAGGGGGACAGGGGAAACCTATGGCTACACCTTC
>.|TRBV5-1|TRBD1|TRBJ2-3
CASSQTGGPTDTQYF
TGCGCCAGCAGCCAAACAGGGGGCCCCACAGATACGCAGTATTTT
>.|TRBV28|TRBD1|TRBJ1-2
CASSSPGTGDGYTF
TGTGCCAGCAGTTCACCCGGCACAGGGGACGGCTACACCTTC
>.|TRBV28|.|TRBJ1-2
CASSNDSSYYYGYTF
TGTGCCAGCAGTAATGACAGCTCCTACTACTATGGCTACACCTTC